This T cell receptor beta chain was retrieved from a study of blood T cell repertoires in COVID-19. Background on the study: Collection of acute and convalescent COVID-19 samples took place in the United States, Italy and Spain.

The ends were cut back, 6 bases at V and 1 base at J, with 12 bases in the middle. There are 14 residues in the CDR3. Germline V CDR1 and CDR2: KGHSH, LQKENI. Libraries were prepared by immunoSEQ multiplex PCR; TCRdb keeps only in-frame clonotypes and omits some of them. The sample has roughly 220,000 clones; 80% to 90% are singletons. Sequencing was performed on peripheral blood. This receptor was obtained from a man aged 25-45 years with active or convalescent COVID-19. V and J are TRBV18 and TRBJ1-1; D may be TRBD1 (5 bases). In nucleotides, the CDR3 is TGTGCCAGCTCTCGAGACCAGGGGAACACTGAAGCTTTCTTT. It yields the protein CASSRDQGNTEAFF.